This entry lists 18 T cell receptor beta chains sequenced from one sample in a study of early T cells in non-severe SARS-CoV-2 infection. TCRdb reprocessed the 5' RACE reads with MiXCR, giving one entry per CDR3 protein. The sample lists some 87,000 distinct CDR3 sequences, roughly 13% occurring once. Sample: whole blood. These receptors came from an adult who was a healthcare worker with PCR-confirmed SARS-CoV-2 infection or an uninfected control (not recorded which).

This clonotype was seen ten or more times. The J gene is TRBJ2-7, the V gene TRBV7-8; D is ambiguous. V was pared by 1 base and J by 4 bases, with 5 bases between. CDR1 and CDR2 (germline): SGHVS, FQNEAQ. The CDR3 is 12 residues long. CDR3 in amino acids: CASSLVGYEQYF. The CDR3 DNA follows: TGTGCCAGCAGCTTAGTTGGATACGAGCAGTACTTC.

This clonotype has a handful of counts. V is TRBV24-1 and J is TRBJ2-7; D remains ambiguous. V was trimmed by 4 bases and J by 1 base, leaving 7 bases between them. The CDR3 covers 13 residues. Germline assignment: CDR1 KGHDR and CDR2 SFDVKD. The CDR3 is CATSDSLSYEQYF. For the CDR3, the DNA is TGTGCCACCAGTGACAGTTTATCCTACGAGCAGTACTTC.

V and J are TRBV29-1 and TRBJ2-7, with D maybe TRBD1 (7 bases). The V and J ends lost 6 bases and 7 bases respectively, with 22 bases between them. The CDR3 contains 14 residues. The V gene's germline CDR1 is SQVTM and CDR2 ANQGSEA. The CDR3 sequence is CSVIPGDRATEQYF. For the CDR3, the DNA is TGCAGCGTGATCCCGGGAGACAGGGCCACAGAGCAGTACTTC.

This clonotype was observed at least ten times. The J gene is TRBJ2-5, the V gene TRBV12-5, with 7 bases fitting TRBD1. This CDR3 has 15 amino acids. Trimming took 6 bases from V and 5 from J; bases not matched to a gene: 12. CDR1 LGHNT and CDR2 FRNRAP come from the germline V gene. In nucleotides, the CDR3 is TGTGCTAGTGGCAGTACGACAGGGAGCGACGAGACCCAGTACTTC. This gives the protein CASGSTTGSDETQYF.

This clonotype appeared many times. V usage is TRBV10-3 and J usage is TRBJ2-5; the D call may be TRBD1 or TRBD2 (6 bases each). The ends were cut back, 10 bases at V and 3 bases at J, with 15 bases in the middle. The CDR3 extends over 13 amino acids. Germline loops: CDR1 ENHRY, CDR2 SYGVKD. The CDR3 DNA reads TGTGCCACGAGAGGGGGGCCAGAAGAGACCCAGTACTTC. Amino acids: CATRGGPEETQYF.

This clonotype was observed many times. This chain links TRBV12-5 with TRBJ1-1; TRBD1 is a possible D gene (5 bases). Trimming took 3 bases from V and 1 from J, leaving 9 bases between them. The CDR3 is 14 residues long. From germline, CDR1 is LGHNT and CDR2 FRNRAP. The CDR3 DNA reads TGTGCTAGTGGTTTTGAGGGGCCGAACACTGAAGCTTTCTTT. Translated: CASGFEGPNTEAFF.

The chain joins TRBV6-2 or TRBV6-3 to TRBJ1-1, with D tentatively TRBD1 (6 bases). Germline V CDR1 and CDR2: MNHEY, SVGEGT. The germline V and J ends were trimmed by 5 bases and 4 bases, with 23 bases remaining between them. This CDR3 is built from 17 residues. The chain's CDR3 is CASSDPSLGGRSTEAFF. The CDR3 bases are TGTGCCAGCAGTGATCCCTCCCTTGGGGGGCGTAGCACTGAAGCTTTCTTT.

The rearrangement links TRBV6-2 or TRBV6-3 to TRBJ1-1; D not certain. Germline loops: CDR1 MNHEY, CDR2 SVGEGT. Deletions cut 0 bases from V and 6 bases from J, with 5 bases between. This CDR3 has 12 amino acids. The CDR3 DNA sequence: TGTGCCAGCAGTTACTCCTGGGCTGAAGCTTTCTTT. Amino acid sequence: CASSYSWAEAFF.

This clonotype was detected ten times or more. The chain recombines TRBV6-6 with TRBJ1-2; the D is unclear. V was cut by 2 bases and J by 7 bases, with 8 bases left in between. Looked up from germline, CDR1 is MNHNY and CDR2 is SVGAGI (reference sequence). CDR3 length equals 12 residues. CDR3 amino acids: CASSYGPGGYTF. The CDR3 DNA reads TGTGCCAGCAGTTACGGGCCGGGTGGCTACACCTTC.

This clonotype was counted between two and nine times. This sequence joins TRBV6-5 and TRBJ2-3; weak D call: TRBD2 (6 bases). V was pared by 0 bases and J by 4 bases, with 11 bases between. The CDR3 has 15 residues. Germline values: CDR1 MNHEY, CDR2 SVGAGI. The CDR3 DNA reads as TGTGCCAGCAGTTACTCGGAGGGTCTCGCAGATACGCAGTATTTT. The encoded protein is CASSYSEGLADTQYF.

This clonotype was recorded at least ten times. The rearrangement joins TRBV7-9 to TRBJ2-7; tentative D call: TRBD1 (7 bases). The CDR3 loop spans 15 amino acids. Germline V lookup: CDR1 SEHNR, CDR2 FQNEAQ (reference sequence). Deletions cut 1 base from V and 8 bases from J, with 18 bases between. The CDR3 spells CASSLDYGGTAKQYF. The CDR3 DNA follows: TGTGCCAGCAGCTTAGATTATGGAGGGACAGCGAAGCAGTACTTC.

This clonotype was seen at least ten times. A read error may account for a junction end that differs from germline. The rearrangement links TRBV7-7 to TRBJ2-5; unclear D gene. The CDR3 is 12 residues long. Germline values: CDR1 SSHAT, CDR2 FNYEAQ (reference sequence). The CDR3 DNA sequence: TGTGCTAGCAGCTTATTAGGAGAGACCCAGTACTTC. The encoded protein is CASSLLGETQYF. Together with reference TRBV7-7 and TRBJ2-5, the CDR3 gives the full variable domain: GAGVSQSPRYKVTKRGQDVTLRCDPISSHATLYWYQQALGQGPEFLTYFNYEAQPDKSGLPSDRFSAERPEGSISTLTIQRTEQRDSAMYRCASSLLGETQYFGPGTRLLVL.

This clonotype has a count of ten or more. This chain uses TRBV19 with TRBJ1-2; 7 nucleotides agree with TRBD1. The CDR3 sequence is 17 residues long. V gave up 5 bases and J gave up 0 bases; unmatched junction bases: 12. The germline gives CDR1 LNHDA, CDR2 SQIVND (reference sequence). The CDR3 region is CASSFSPPGQSNYGYTF. The CDR3, as DNA: TGTGCCAGTAGTTTTTCACCGCCGGGACAGTCTAACTATGGCTACACCTTC.

V and J are TRBV11-2 and TRBJ2-1; D is tentatively TRBD1 or TRBD2 (6 bases each). The CDR3 extends over 17 amino acids. Germline V gives CDR1 SGHAT, CDR2 FQNNGV. The V and J ends lost 5 bases and 7 bases respectively, with 24 bases between them. The CDR3 protein is CASSAIWGRGPTNEQFF. As DNA, the CDR3 is TGTGCCAGCAGCGCCATTTGGGGCCGGGGGCCAACAAATGAGCAGTTCTTC.

To note about this clonotype: The conserved closing phenylalanine or tryptophan is absent in this CDR3, likely reflecting a read error. This rearrangement joins TRBV24-1 to TRBJ2-2; 8 nucleotides agree with TRBD1. The CDR3 runs to 15 residues. Germline values: CDR1 KGHDR, CDR2 SFDVKD. V was clipped by 3 bases and J by 4 bases; unmatched bases: 3. The CDR3 here is CATSDATGGTGELFS. In DNA, the CDR3 is TGTGCCACCAGTGATGCTACAGGGGGCACCGGGGAGCTGTTTTCT.

This clonotype occurred many times. The chain uses TRBV12-3 or TRBV12-4 and TRBJ2-1; D perhaps matches TRBD1 (6 bases). Trimming removed 6 bases at V and 8 bases at J, with 11 bases between. CDR3 size: 12 residues. The CDR3 DNA follows: TGTGCCAGCAGCAGGACAGTGGATGAGCAGTTCTTC. As protein: CASSRTVDEQFF.

The table lists this clonotype with a few counts. The CDR3 sequence is CASTERSTDTQYF. The CDR3 region has the DNA TGTGCCAGCACCGAGAGAAGCACAGATACGCAGTATTTT. The chain couples TRBV28 to TRBJ2-3, with D hard to call. V dropped 7 bases and J dropped 0 bases, with 8 bases sitting between them. Germline CDR1 MDHEN, CDR2 SYDVKM. There are 13 residues in the CDR3.

This clonotype was seen many times. V and J are TRBV28 and TRBJ1-2; 8 bases match TRBD1. Germline V CDR1 and CDR2: MDHEN, SYDVKM. The CDR3 spans 12 residues. J lost 8 bases, V lost 5 bases, and 4 bases had no gene match. CDR3 sequence (DNA): TGTGCCAGCAGTGGACAGGGTTGGGGCTACACCTTC. Translating gives CASSGQGWGYTF.